One sample yielded the 14 T cell receptor beta chains listed below, sequenced in a study of T-cell reconstitution after alpha-beta-depleted transplantation in children. Unique molecular identifiers were built into the TCRbeta library. MiXCR, run by TCRdb on the PCR reads, gives a single entry per CDR3 protein. The sample has tens of thousands of distinct CDR3 sequences; 6.3% are singletons. Here the sequenced sample was PBMCs, mostly from graft donor cells, taken 180 days after TCRalphabeta/CD19-depleted stem cell transplant. The receptor source for this set is a male patient between 10 and 17 years old who had a stem cell transplant for acute myeloid leukemia, so the T cells may come from the graft donor.

The chain joins TRBV30 to TRBJ1-1; possible D gene TRBD1, 6 bases. The V end was cut by 2 bases, the J end by 1 base, with 11 bases between. The germline V gene has CDR1 GTSNPN and CDR2 SVGIG (reference sequence). This CDR3 is 14 amino acids long. CDR3 sequence: CAWSKGGRNTEAFF. The DNA of the CDR3 is TGTGCCTGGAGTAAGGGGGGGAGGAACACTGAAGCTTTCTTT.

This clonotype was detected ten times or more. The chain employs TRBV27 and TRBJ2-3, with D possibly being TRBD2 (6 bases). The CDR3 covers 15 residues. Deletions cut 4 bases from V and 6 bases from J, with 17 bases between. CDR1 MNHEY and CDR2 SMNVEV come from the germline V gene (reference sequence). The CDR3 DNA follows: TGTGCCAGCAGTTCCTGGGAGGTGGCCAGGGATACGCAGTATTTT. Translation gives CASSSWEVARDTQYF.

This clonotype was detected ten times or more. The rearrangement links TRBV24-1 to TRBJ2-3; 13 nucleotides line up with TRBD2. From germline, CDR1 is KGHDR and CDR2 SFDVKD. The CDR3 has 17 amino acids. Trimming removed 4 bases from V and 5 bases from J; junction bases left unmatched: 8. The CDR3 sequence is CATSEPTSGRAGDTQYF. As DNA, the CDR3 is TGTGCCACCAGTGAGCCCACTAGCGGGAGGGCCGGAGATACGCAGTATTTT.

This clonotype appeared many times. The rearrangement joins TRBV6-5 to TRBJ2-7; D may be TRBD1 or TRBD2 (5 bases each). The V gene's germline CDR1 is MNHEY and CDR2 SVGAGI. Trimming removed 2 bases at V and 4 bases at J, with 12 bases between. CDR3 length: 14 residues. The CDR3 loop reads CASSYRLEGYEQYF. CDR3 bases: TGTGCCAGCAGTTACCGTCTAGAGGGGTACGAGCAGTACTTC.

This clonotype showed up many times. This chain joins TRBV20-1 and TRBJ2-7; 7 bases match TRBD1. The CDR3 consists of 14 residues. Germline values: CDR1 DFQATT, CDR2 SNEGSKA (reference sequence). Trimming cost V 3 bases and J 3 bases; bases outside gene matches: 8. In DNA form, the CDR3 reads TGCAGTGCTAGGGGGACAGACCTCTACTACGAGCAGTACTTC. Its protein product is CSARGTDLYYEQYF.

There are many counts of this clonotype. The rearrangement links TRBV11-2 to TRBJ2-2; D call uncertain. CDR3 size: 13 residues. The V and J ends lost 0 bases and 6 bases respectively, with 5 bases between them. Per the germline V gene, CDR1 is SGHAT and CDR2 is FQNNGV. The CDR3 nucleotides are TGTGCCAGCAGCTTAGAACGGGCCGGGGAGCTGTTTTTT. As protein: CASSLERAGELFF.

V gene TRBV18 combines with J gene TRBJ2-1; D might be TRBD2 (6 bases). The V gene lost 1 base and the J gene lost 10 bases, with 20 bases spanning the gap. This CDR3 is 16 amino acids long. Germline lookup yields CDR1 KGHSH and CDR2 LQKENI. In DNA form, the CDR3 reads TGTGCCAGCTCACCACGACCCCCGGGACTCAGTATAGAGCAGTTCTTC. It is translated as CASSPRPPGLSIEQFF. Using reference TRBV18 and TRBJ2-1 for the parts outside the CDR3, the full variable domain is NAGVMQNPRHLVRRRGQEARLRCSPMKGHSHVYWYRQLPEEGLKFMVYLQKENIIDESGMPKERFSAEFPKEGPSILRIQQVVRGDSAAYFCASSPRPPGLSIEQFFGPGTRLTVL.

This clonotype was picked up many times. The chain uses TRBV24-1 and TRBJ2-3; TRBD1 matches 9 bases. The CDR3 consists of 16 residues. Germline CDR1 KGHDR, CDR2 SFDVKD. Losses at the gene ends were 5 bases for V and 4 bases for J; bases not matched to a gene: 9. Here the CDR3 reads CATSASDRGRADTQYF. In DNA, the CDR3 is TGTGCCACCAGTGCCTCGGACAGGGGAAGGGCAGATACGCAGTATTTT.

This clonotype occurred many times. The chain links TRBV7-9 to TRBJ2-3, with a possible D match to TRBD2 (5 bases). Per the germline V gene, CDR1 is SEHNR and CDR2 is FQNEAQ (reference sequence). Trimming left V 4 bases short and J 2 bases short, with 16 bases between. The CDR3 covers 16 residues. The CDR3 is CASSSGPSGFTDTQYF. The CDR3 bases are TGTGCCAGCAGCTCGGGTCCCTCGGGATTCACAGATACGCAGTATTTT. Full variable domain (rest looked up from reference TRBV7-9 and TRBJ2-3): DTGVSQNPRHKITKRGQNVTFRCDPISEHNRLYWYRQTLGQGPEFLTYFQNEAQLEKSRLLSDRFSAERPKGSFSTLEIQRTEQGDSAMYLCASSSGPSGFTDTQYFGPGTRLTVL.

Many counts were recorded for this clonotype. The V call is TRBV30, the J call TRBJ2-1, with 11 positions matching TRBD2. CDR1 and CDR2 (germline): GTSNPN, SVGIG (reference sequence). This CDR3 has 14 amino acids. J gave up 9 bases and V 8 bases, and 12 bases lay outside the gene matches. The CDR3, as DNA: TGTGCCACACCTAGCGGGAGGTCAATCGGTGAGCAGTTCTTC. This translates into CATPSGRSIGEQFF.

This clonotype has at least ten counts. The chain is built from TRBV20-1 and TRBJ1-2, with 7 bases matching TRBD1. This CDR3 comprises 14 residues. Germline CDR1 reads DFQATT; CDR2 reads SNEGSKA (reference sequence). V dropped 4 bases and J dropped 3; count of bases not matched to a gene: 8. The CDR3 nucleotides are TGCAGTGCTACCAAGACAGGGTTCGACTATGGCTACACCTTC. Translation gives CSATKTGFDYGYTF.

This clonotype showed up many times. The chain employs TRBV3-1 and TRBJ2-2, with 11 positions matching TRBD2. CDR3 length: 17 residues. Trimming cost V 2 bases and J 4 bases; bases outside gene matches: 6. In germline, CDR1 is LGHDT, CDR2 YNNKEL (reference sequence). This chain's CDR3 is CASSQFKGLAGTGELFF. The CDR3 coding sequence is TGTGCCAGCAGCCAATTTAAAGGACTAGCGGGCACCGGGGAGCTGTTTTTT.

Ten or more counts support this clonotype. The chain links TRBV14 to TRBJ2-3, with D hard to call. The CDR3 sequence is 13 residues long. V was cut by 4 bases and J by 6 bases, with 11 bases left in between. CDR1 is SGHDN and CDR2 is FVKESK in the germline V gene. This CDR3 is CASSRQLGDTQYF. CDR3 nucleotide sequence: TGTGCCAGCAGCCGGCAATTAGGGGATACGCAGTATTTT.

This clonotype showed up many times. This chain links TRBV29-1 with TRBJ2-7; no clear D. Germline CDR1 and CDR2: SQVTM and ANQGSEA. The CDR3 sequence is 12 residues long. Trimming removed 7 bases at V and 4 bases at J, with 14 bases between. The CDR3 DNA reads TGCAGCGGTGGGCGAGAAGAATACGAGCAGTACTTC. Its protein is CSGGREEYEQYF.